In this sample, the clone carrying this T cell receptor (beta chain) turned up many times. This record comes from a study of T cells after yellow fever vaccination. Generation of TCR cDNA used 5'RACE template switching (which added a universal primer site and UMIs). TCRdb reprocessed the 5' RACE reads via MiXCR and lists one record per CDR3 protein. The sample has approximately 300,000 distinct CDR3 sequences, around a tenth seen once. The CDR3 consists of 14 residues. V dropped 1 base and J dropped 5 bases, with 9 bases sitting between them. Germline V gene sequence: CDR1 SGHTA, CDR2 FQGNSA. This sequence was found in a man aged 18 to 30 who received the YFV17D yellow fever vaccine. V gene TRBV7-2 combines with J gene TRBJ2-1; a weak D match, TRBD1 (5 bases). The input for sequencing was CD4+ T cells sorted from PBMCs, taken 45 days after the yellow fever booster vaccination. The CDR3 nucleotides are TGTGCCAGCAGCTTAGTTGGGGCGGACAATGAGCAGTTCTTC. Translated: CASSLVGADNEQFF.